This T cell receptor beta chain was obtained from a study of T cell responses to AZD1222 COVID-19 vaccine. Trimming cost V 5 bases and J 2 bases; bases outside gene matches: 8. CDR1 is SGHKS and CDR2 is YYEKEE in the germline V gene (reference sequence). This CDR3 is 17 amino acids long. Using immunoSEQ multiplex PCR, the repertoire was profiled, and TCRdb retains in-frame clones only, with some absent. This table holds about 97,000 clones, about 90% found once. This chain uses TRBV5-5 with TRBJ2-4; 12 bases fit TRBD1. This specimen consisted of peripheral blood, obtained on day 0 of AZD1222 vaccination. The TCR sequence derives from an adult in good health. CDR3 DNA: TGTGCCAGCAGTTCCGGGACAGGGGGCGAGACCAAAAACATTCAGTACTTC. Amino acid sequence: CASSSGTGGETKNIQYF.